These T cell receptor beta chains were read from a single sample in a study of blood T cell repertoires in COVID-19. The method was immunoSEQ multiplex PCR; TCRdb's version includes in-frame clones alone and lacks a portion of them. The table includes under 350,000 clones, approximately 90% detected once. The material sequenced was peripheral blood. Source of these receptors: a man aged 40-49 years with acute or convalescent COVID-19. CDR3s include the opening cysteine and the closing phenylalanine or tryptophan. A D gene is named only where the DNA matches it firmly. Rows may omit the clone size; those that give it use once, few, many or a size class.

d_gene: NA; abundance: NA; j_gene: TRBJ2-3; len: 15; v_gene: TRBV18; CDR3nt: TGTGCCAGCTCACCCATGACAGGTAGCACAGATACGCAGTATTTT; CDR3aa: CASSPMTGSTDTQYF
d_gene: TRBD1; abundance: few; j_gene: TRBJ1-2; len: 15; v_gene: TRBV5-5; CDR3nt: TGTGCCAGCAGCTTGTTGGGACAGGCTAACTATGGCTACACCTTC; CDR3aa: CASSLLGQANYGYTF
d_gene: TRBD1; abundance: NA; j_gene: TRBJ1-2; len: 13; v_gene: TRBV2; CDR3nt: TGTGCCAGCAGTTCGACAGGGGGCGGTGGCTACACCTTC; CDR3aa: CASSSTGGGGYTF
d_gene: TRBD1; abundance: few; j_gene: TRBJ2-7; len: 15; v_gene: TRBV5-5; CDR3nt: TGTGCCAGCAGCCACTCGACAGGGTGGGACTACGAGCAGTACTTC; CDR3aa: CASSHSTGWDYEQYF
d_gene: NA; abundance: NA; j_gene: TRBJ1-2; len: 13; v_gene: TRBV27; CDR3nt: TGTGCCAGCAGTTTAGAGGCTTTTGGGGGCTACACCTTC; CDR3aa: CASSLEAFGGYTF
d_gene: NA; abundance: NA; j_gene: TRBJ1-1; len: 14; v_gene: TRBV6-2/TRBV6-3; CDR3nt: TGTGCCAGCAGTCCCCCGGGATACCGAACTGAAGCTTTCTTT; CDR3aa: CASSPPGYRTEAFF
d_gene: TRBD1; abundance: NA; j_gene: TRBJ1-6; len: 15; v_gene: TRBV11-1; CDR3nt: TGTGCCAGCAGCCCCGGACAGGGCTATAATTCACCCCTCCACTTT; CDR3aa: CASSPGQGYNSPLHF
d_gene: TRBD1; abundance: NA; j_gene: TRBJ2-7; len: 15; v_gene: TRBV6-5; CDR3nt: TGTGCCAGCATCCCGCGGGACAGGGGATCCTACGAGCAGTACTTC; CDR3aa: CASIPRDRGSYEQYF
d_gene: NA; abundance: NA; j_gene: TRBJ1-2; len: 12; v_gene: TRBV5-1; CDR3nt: TGCGCCAGCAGCCTGGACGGGAACGGCTACACCTTC; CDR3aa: CASSLDGNGYTF
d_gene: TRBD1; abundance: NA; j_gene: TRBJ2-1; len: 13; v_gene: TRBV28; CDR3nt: TGTGCCAGCAGTTCGGGACAGAACAATGAGCAGTTCTTC; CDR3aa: CASSSGQNNEQFF
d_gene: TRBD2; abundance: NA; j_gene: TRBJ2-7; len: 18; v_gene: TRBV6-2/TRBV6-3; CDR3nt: TGTGCCAGCAGTTACGCCCCTAGCGGGGGTATGGTAGTAGGCGAGCAGTACTTC; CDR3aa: CASSYAPSGGMVVGEQYF
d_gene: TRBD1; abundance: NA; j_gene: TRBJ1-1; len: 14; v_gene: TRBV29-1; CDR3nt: TGCAGCGTGGTTCGACAGGGTGGGAACACTGAAGCTTTCTTT; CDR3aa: CSVVRQGGNTEAFF
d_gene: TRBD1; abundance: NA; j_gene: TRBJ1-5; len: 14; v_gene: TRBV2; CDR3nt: TGTGCCAGCAGTTCGGGACAGGGCTATCAGCCCCAGCATTTT; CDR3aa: CASSSGQGYQPQHF
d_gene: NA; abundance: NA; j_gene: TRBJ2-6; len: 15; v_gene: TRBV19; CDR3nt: TGTGCCAGTAGTCCACAGGGTGGTGGGGCCAACGTCCTGACTTTC; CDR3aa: CASSPQGGGANVLTF
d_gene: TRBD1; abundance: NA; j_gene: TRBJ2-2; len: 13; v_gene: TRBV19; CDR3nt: TGTGCCGTACGACAGGGTAACACCGGGGAGCTGTTTTTT; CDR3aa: CAVRQGNTGELFF
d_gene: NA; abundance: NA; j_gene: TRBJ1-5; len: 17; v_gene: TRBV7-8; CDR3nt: TGTGCCAGCAGCTTAGACAAGGGAGGGATGGGCAATCAGCCCCAGCATTTT; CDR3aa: CASSLDKGGMGNQPQHF
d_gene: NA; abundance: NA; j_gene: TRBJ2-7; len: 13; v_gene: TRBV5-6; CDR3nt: TGTGCCAGCACCTGGGGACTTAACTACGAGCAGTACTTC; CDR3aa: CASTWGLNYEQYF
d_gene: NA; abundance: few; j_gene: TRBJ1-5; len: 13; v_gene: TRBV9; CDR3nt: TGTGCCAGCAGCGTGGAGGGATACCAGCCCCAGCATTTT; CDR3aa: CASSVEGYQPQHF
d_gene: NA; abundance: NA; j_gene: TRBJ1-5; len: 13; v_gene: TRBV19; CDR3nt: TGTGCCAGTAGTATTACGGGGGTTCGCCCCCAGCATTTT; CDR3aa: CASSITGVRPQHF
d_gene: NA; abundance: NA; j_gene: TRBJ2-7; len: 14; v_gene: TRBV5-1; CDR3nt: TGCGCCAGCAGCTCCCCAGGAATATCCTACGAGCAGTACTTC; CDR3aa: CASSSPGISYEQYF
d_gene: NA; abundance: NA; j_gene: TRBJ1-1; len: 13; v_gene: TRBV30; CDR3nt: TGTGCCTGGAGTCGACAGATTAACACTGAAGCTTTCTTT; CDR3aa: CAWSRQINTEAFF
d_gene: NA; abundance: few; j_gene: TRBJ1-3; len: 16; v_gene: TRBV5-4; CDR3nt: TGTGCCAGCAGCCTCGGGGGGTTAAGCTCTGGAAACACCATATATTTT; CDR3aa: CASSLGGLSSGNTIYF
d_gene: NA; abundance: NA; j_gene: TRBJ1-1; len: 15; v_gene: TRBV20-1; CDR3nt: TGCAGTGCTAGTAACGCAGGGGTCTTGAACACTGAAGCTTTCTTT; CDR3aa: CSASNAGVLNTEAFF
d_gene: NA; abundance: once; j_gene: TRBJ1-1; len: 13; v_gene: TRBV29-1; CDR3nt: TGCAGCGTTGAAAAACAGGGTGGCACTGAAGCTTTCTTT; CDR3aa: CSVEKQGGTEAFF
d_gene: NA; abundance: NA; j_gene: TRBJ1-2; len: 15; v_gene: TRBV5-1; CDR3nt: TGCGCCAGCCAAGCGGGGGTCTCTAGGGACTATGGCTACACCTTC; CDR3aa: CASQAGVSRDYGYTF
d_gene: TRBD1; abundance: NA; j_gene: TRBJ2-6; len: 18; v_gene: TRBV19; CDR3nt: TGTGCCAGTCGACGGGGACAGGGGATACGCTCTGGGGCCAACGTCCTGACTTTC; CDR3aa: CASRRGQGIRSGANVLTF
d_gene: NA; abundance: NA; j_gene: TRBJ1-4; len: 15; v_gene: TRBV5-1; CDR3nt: TGCGCCAGCAGCTTAGGTTACAGGGATGGTCGAAAACTGTTTTTT; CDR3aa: CASSLGYRDGRKLFF
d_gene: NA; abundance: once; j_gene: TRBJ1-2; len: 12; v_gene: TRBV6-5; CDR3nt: TGTGCCAGCAGTCAGGGAATGAGGGGCTACACCTTC; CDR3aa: CASSQGMRGYTF
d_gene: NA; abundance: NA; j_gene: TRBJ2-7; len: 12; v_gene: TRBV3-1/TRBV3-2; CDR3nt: TGTGCCAGCAGCCGCTCTACCTACGAGCAGTACTTC; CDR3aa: CASSRSTYEQYF
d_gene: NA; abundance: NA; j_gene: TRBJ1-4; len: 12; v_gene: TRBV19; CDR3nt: TGTGCCAGTCAGGCTACAGGTGAAAAACTGTTTTTT; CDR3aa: CASQATGEKLFF
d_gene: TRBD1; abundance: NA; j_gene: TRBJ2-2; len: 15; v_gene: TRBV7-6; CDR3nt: TGTGCCAGCAGCTTCATGACAGGGGTCACCGGGGAGCTGTTTTTT; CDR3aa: CASSFMTGVTGELFF
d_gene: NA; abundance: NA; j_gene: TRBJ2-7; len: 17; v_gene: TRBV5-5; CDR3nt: TGTGCCAGCAGCCCCAAGGACAGTGACATTCTAGGTTACGAGCAGTACTTC; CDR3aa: CASSPKDSDILGYEQYF
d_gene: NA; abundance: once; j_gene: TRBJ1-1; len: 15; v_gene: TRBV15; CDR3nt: TGTGCCACCAGCAGAGTCGTGGCAGGGAACACTGAAGCTTTCTTT; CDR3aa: CATSRVVAGNTEAFF
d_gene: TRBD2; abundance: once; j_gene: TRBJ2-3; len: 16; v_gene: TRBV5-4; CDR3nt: TGTGCCAGCAGCTTACGGCTAGCGGGGGTCACAGATACGCAGTATTTT; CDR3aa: CASSLRLAGVTDTQYF
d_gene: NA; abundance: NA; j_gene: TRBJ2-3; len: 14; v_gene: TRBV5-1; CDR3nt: TGCGCCAGCAGCTTGGGCGTGTTCACAGATACGCAGTATTTT; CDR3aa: CASSLGVFTDTQYF
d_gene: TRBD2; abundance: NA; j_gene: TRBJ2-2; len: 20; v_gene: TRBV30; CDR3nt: TGTGCCGCCGATTATAGTTTACTAGCGGGGGGGCCATGGAACACCGGGGAGCTGTTTTTT; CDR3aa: CAADYSLLAGGPWNTGELFF
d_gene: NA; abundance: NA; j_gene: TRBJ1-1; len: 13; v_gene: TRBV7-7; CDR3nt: TGTGCCAGCAGTTACGACAGGAACACTGAAGCTTTCTTT; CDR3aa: CASSYDRNTEAFF
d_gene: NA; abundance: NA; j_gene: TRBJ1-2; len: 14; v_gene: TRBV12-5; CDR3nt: TGTGCTAGTGGTTTCTGGACAGCGAACTATGGCTACACCTTC; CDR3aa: CASGFWTANYGYTF
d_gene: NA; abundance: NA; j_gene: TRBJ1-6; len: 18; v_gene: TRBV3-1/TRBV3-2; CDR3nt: TGTGCCAGCAGCCTCGGGTTTACAGGGAACCCCTATAATTCACCCCTCCACTTT; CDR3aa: CASSLGFTGNPYNSPLHF
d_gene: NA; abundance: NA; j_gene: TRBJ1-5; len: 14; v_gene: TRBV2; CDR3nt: TGTGCCAGCAGCCCCGGGACTTGGGGACAGCCCCAGCATTTT; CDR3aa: CASSPGTWGQPQHF
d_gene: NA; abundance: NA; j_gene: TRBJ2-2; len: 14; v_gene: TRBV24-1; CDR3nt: TGTGCCACCAGTGATCCGACATCTCCCGGGGAGCTGTTTTTT; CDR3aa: CATSDPTSPGELFF
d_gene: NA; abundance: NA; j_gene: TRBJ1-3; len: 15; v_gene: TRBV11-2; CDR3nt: TGTGCCAGCAGCTTCATGGGGACTTCTGGAAACACCATATATTTT; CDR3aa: CASSFMGTSGNTIYF
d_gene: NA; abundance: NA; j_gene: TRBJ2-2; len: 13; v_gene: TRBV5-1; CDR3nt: TGCGCCAGCAGCTTCCGGAACACCGGGGAGCTGTTTTTT; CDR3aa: CASSFRNTGELFF
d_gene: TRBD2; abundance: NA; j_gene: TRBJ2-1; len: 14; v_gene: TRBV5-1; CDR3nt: TGCGCCAGCACTAGCGGGGGGGCCTACAATGAGCAGTTCTTC; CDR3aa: CASTSGGAYNEQFF
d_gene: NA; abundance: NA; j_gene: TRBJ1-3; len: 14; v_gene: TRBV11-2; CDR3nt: TGTGCCAGCAGCTTAGTTGGAGGTGGAAACACCATATATTTT; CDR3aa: CASSLVGGGNTIYF
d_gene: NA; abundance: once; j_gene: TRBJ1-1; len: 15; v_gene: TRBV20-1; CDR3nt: TGCAGTGCTAGTCTGCCAGACATCCGGAACACTGAAGCTTTCTTT; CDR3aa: CSASLPDIRNTEAFF
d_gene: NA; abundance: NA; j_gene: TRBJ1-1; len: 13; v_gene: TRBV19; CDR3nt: TGTGCCAGTAGTTTGACAGTGAACACTGAAGCTTTCTTT; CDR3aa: CASSLTVNTEAFF